Here is one T cell receptor beta chain with its context. This clonotype was observed at least ten times. There is no known antigen for this receptor. No base qualities exist here, and no much larger clone lies one base off it. This specimen belongs to a study of regulatory T cells in long-lasting Graves disease (dated by TCRdb to the early 2020s). Looking at the study overall: Persistent Graves' disease was defined as persistently positive TSH receptor autoantibodies together with antithyroid drug treatment for over 5 years. A total of roughly 35 samples were covered by TCR sequencing, comprising about 13 persistent and 20 newly diagnosed Graves' disease patients. In the clinical cohort, patients with persistent Graves' disease had used antithyroid drugs for an average of about 10 years. This study used TCR sequencing and RNA sequencing of peripheral blood to compare persistent Graves' disease patients against newly diagnosed Graves' disease patients. The study was registered as a clinical trial and conducted in China.

What the time point label conveys for this sample: persistent/refractory GD, antithyroid drugs over 5 years with positive TRAb. RNA was extracted from PBMCs in TRIzol for both TCR sequencing and RNA sequencing. Graves' disease was diagnosed according to American Thyroid Association guidelines. Recruitment of patients was carried out at an endocrinology department in Xi'an, China. Each patient gave approximately 10 milliliters of peripheral blood, collected in an EDTA anticoagulant tube. Ficoll Paque Plus density gradient separation was used to isolate PBMCs, and no further T cell sorting was done. An Agilent 2100 Bioanalyzer and agarose gel were used to check RNA quality, while a NanoDrop 2000 measured RNA concentration. The library was generated by multiplex PCR. Sequenced using an Illumina HiSeq 4000. To build TCR beta libraries, CDR3 regions were amplified by Arm-PCR using iRepertoire HTBI primers. Before sequencing, the PCR products went through gel purification. The authors processed their data as follows. Gene usage analysis of CDR3 amino acid clonotypes relied on the approximately 60 TRBV and around 13 TRBJ segments identified across samples. COPE and FqMerger were used to merge filtered high-quality paired reads into contigs. Contigs were aligned with BLAST to IMGT TRBV, TRBD and TRBJ reference genes, and CDR3 was defined per IMGT. Any clonotype with a frequency above 0.1% was classified as a highly expanded clone. Shannon entropy was used to measure repertoire diversity, and the Gini coefficient was used to measure V-J evenness. A clonotype was considered public if more than one individual shared it. TCRdb trimmed the raw reads at Q25, called clones with MiXCR and kept productive beta chains. Each entry merges the rows of one CDR3 protein and shows their most common DNA and genes. For this entry, the V and J calls and clone size follow TCRdb and not the study's own pipeline. Counted in this sample were almost 350,000 distinct CDR3 sequences; roughly 21% of them appeared once. Less than 35% of the sample lies in the top ten.

General findings and caveats noted by the study authors: Only peripheral blood was studied, because thyroid tissue, the primary lesion, was inaccessible. Persistent disease showed preferential use of TRBV28, TRBJ1-2 and TRBJ2-5, whereas newly diagnosed disease favored TRBV20-1 and TRBJ2-1. The authors acknowledged the small sample size as a limitation that may reduce accuracy. Persistent Graves' disease patients showed lower TCR Shannon entropy and fewer highly expanded clones than newly diagnosed patients, suggesting clonal expansion. Only the TCR beta chain was sequenced and analyzed. More public clonotypes were shared among persistent patients (under 3,000) than among newly diagnosed patients (966).

The V end gives up 7 bases and the J end 7 bases, leaving 11 bases in the junction not matched to a gene. The CDR3 sequence holds 16 residues, the cysteine and phenylalanine included. Only the CDR3 DNA is retained, 48 bases long and in frame from the first base. This sample comprised peripheral blood mononuclear cells (PBMCs), obtained when the disease was refractory, from a patient treated with antithyroid drugs. The chain joins TRBV12-3 or TRBV12-4 to TRBJ1-6; TRBD1 agrees with 9 junctional bases. The sequence derives from a female donor with Graves disease. This receptor carries the CDR3 CASTLRGQGRNSPLHF. At the DNA level, the sequence is TGTGCCAGCACCCTGCGGGGACAGGGTCGGAATTCACCCCTCCACTTT.